Given below is one T cell receptor beta chain in context. This entry belongs to a study of CD8+ T cells in alopecia areata. Germline V gene data show CDR1 as SQVTM and CDR2 as ANQGSEA. The CDR3 length is 15 residues. The J segment lost 5 bases and the V segment lost 5 bases, leaving 8 bases of the junction unmatched. Extracted RNA was reverse transcribed into cDNA, the sequencing template. Only in-frame clones appear in the TCRdb table, and some are missing; sequencing was by immunoSEQ multiplex PCR. Among over 25,000 clones, 70% to 80% were seen once, and the ten largest hold under 20%. The chain links TRBV29-1 to TRBJ2-3; 12 bases are shared with TRBD2. Sequencing was performed on NKG2D-low CD8+ T cells sorted from blood. The receptor's source is a human donor with alopecia areata. CDR3 region: CSVKPTSGRLDTQYF. The CDR3 coding sequence is TGCAGCGTTAAACCGACTAGCGGGAGATTAGATACGCAGTATTTT.